This passage covers 23 T cell receptor beta chains from one sample sequenced in a study of cytotoxic CD8 clonotypes in ibrutinib-treated CLL. Assay: immunoSEQ multiplex PCR; the TCRdb copy retains only in-frame clones and omits some. The top ten hold around 25% of the sample, which has some 92,000 clones, 75% to 80% seen once. The sample consisted of PBMCs, taken after 24 months of ibrutinib treatment. Receptors originate from a human donor with chronic lymphocytic leukemia.

A single count supports this clone. The chain links TRBV6-6 to TRBJ2-5; 9 bases map to TRBD1. Germline loops: CDR1 MNHNY, CDR2 SVGAGI (reference sequence). Trimming cost V 8 bases and J 5 bases; bases outside gene matches: 12. This CDR3 has 15 amino acids. The CDR3: CASHPHRGRRETQYF. The CDR3, as DNA: TGTGCCAGCCATCCCCACAGGGGGCGCAGGGAGACCCAGTACTTC.

The chain uses TRBV6-6 and TRBJ1-5, with D hard to call. The CDR3 runs to 12 residues. The germline CDR1 and CDR2 sequences are MNHNY and SVGAGI (reference sequence). Trimming cost V 5 bases and J 4 bases, with 6 bases left between them. CDR3 protein: CASSHPNQPQHF. Written as DNA, the CDR3 is TGTGCCAGCAGTCACCCAAATCAGCCCCAGCATTTT.

The genes are TRBV11-2 and TRBJ2-1; the D is unclear. The CDR3 runs 14 residues. The germline V gene has CDR1 SGHAT and CDR2 FQNNGV. V was cut by 1 base and J by 6 bases, with 10 bases left in between. The CDR3 sequence: CASSLAGSVNEQFF. The CDR3 DNA is TGTGCCAGCAGCTTAGCTGGGTCAGTCAATGAGCAGTTCTTC.

This chain uses TRBV10-2 with TRBJ2-7; weak D call: TRBD1 (7 bases). Trimming shortened V by 0 bases and J by 0 bases, and 15 bases separated the two germline ends. The CDR3 loop spans 17 amino acids. Germline values: CDR1 WSHSY, CDR2 SAAADI. The CDR3: CASSESGGQKSSYEQYF. The CDR3 nucleotides read TGCGCCAGCAGTGAGTCCGGGGGACAGAAGAGCTCCTACGAGCAGTACTTC.

V gene TRBV6-1 combines with J gene TRBJ2-1, with 14 nucleotides matching TRBD2. The CDR3 length is 15 residues. The germline gives CDR1 MNHNS, CDR2 SASEGT. V lost 6 bases and J lost 7; bases outside the gene matches: 5. The CDR3, as DNA: TGTGCCAGCAGGGGGACTAGCGGGAGTTGGAATGAGCAGTTCTTC. This codes for CASRGTSGSWNEQFF.

The CDR3 DNA is TGTGCCAGCAGCATCCCACAGGGGGCCGGGGAGCTGTTTTTT. It is translated as CASSIPQGAGELFF. The chain carries TRBV7-2 and TRBJ2-2, with TRBD1 identical over 8 bases. V trimming: 5 bases; J trimming: 6 bases; junction bases outside the gene matches: 5. Germline V gene data show CDR1 as SGHTA and CDR2 as FQGNSA. The CDR3 totals 14 residues.

The chain has TRBV6-1 and TRBJ2-3; 7 bases are a match to TRBD1. J was trimmed by 4 bases and V by 7 bases; bases with no gene match: 11. This CDR3 comprises 15 residues. The germline V gene encodes CDR1 MNHNS and CDR2 SASEGT. CDR3 residues: CASIPPGQKSDTQYF. The CDR3 DNA reads TGTGCCAGCATTCCCCCGGGACAGAAATCAGATACGCAGTATTTT.

This clone came up a few times. Other nucleotide sequences from this sample produce the same CDR3. The V call is TRBV18, the J call TRBJ2-5; D gene ambiguous. The CDR3 runs 11 residues. Germline V CDR1 and CDR2: KGHSH, LQKENI. V shed 6 bases and J shed 1 base, with 3 bases lying between them. CDR3 region: CASSPQETQYF. DNA for the CDR3: TGTGCCAGCTCCCCCCAAGAGACCCAGTACTTC.

The V gene is TRBV2, the J gene TRBJ1-5, with D unresolved. Trimming pared 6 bases from V and 1 base from J, leaving 4 bases between. The CDR3 runs to 12 residues. Germline V CDR1 and CDR2: SNHLY, FYNNEI. DNA for the CDR3: TGTGCCAGCAGGGGGAGCAATCAGCCCCAGCATTTT. Translation: CASRGSNQPQHF.

This chain links TRBV19 with TRBJ1-3; possible D gene TRBD1, 6 bases. Trimming left V 8 bases short and J 0 bases short, with 17 bases between. The germline V gene encodes CDR1 LNHDA and CDR2 SQIVND (reference sequence). There are 16 residues in the CDR3. CDR3 coding DNA: TGTGCCAGTGCCTGGGACACGGCAGGCTCTGGAAACACCATATATTTT. Translation: CASAWDTAGSGNTIYF.

The sample holds a few counts of this clone. The chain has TRBV20-1 and TRBJ1-2, with D possibly TRBD1 on 5 matching bases. Germline lookup yields CDR1 DFQATT and CDR2 SNEGSKA (reference sequence). The CDR3 is made up of 11 amino acids. V was shortened by 3 bases and J by 8 bases, with 10 bases between the two germline ends. The CDR3 is CSASEGVGYTF. Here the CDR3 DNA reads TGCAGTGCTAGTGAAGGGGTCGGCTACACCTTC.

Written as DNA, the CDR3 is TGTGCTGGCTATGAGCAGTTCTTC. Its protein is CAGYEQFF. V is TRBV7-9 and J is TRBJ2-1, with D unclear. There are 8 residues in the CDR3. Germline V gene lookup returns CDR1 SEHNR and CDR2 FQNEAQ (reference sequence).

The J gene is TRBJ2-7, the V gene TRBV11-2, with a weak D call TRBD1 (6 bases). Trimming took 5 bases from V and 3 from J, leaving 17 bases between them. Germline V lookup: CDR1 SGHAT, CDR2 FQNNGV. The CDR3 extends over 15 amino acids. CDR3 bases: TGTGCCAGCAGCCCAGGGGTGGGGCGATTCTACGAGCAGTACTTC. This gives the protein CASSPGVGRFYEQYF.

A single count supports this clone. J is TRBJ2-6 and V is TRBV30; perhaps TRBD1 as D (6 bases). The CDR3 totals 15 residues. Between the trimmed V and J ends, which lost 2 bases and 2 bases, there was a span of 10 bases. CDR1 is GTSNPN and CDR2 is SVGIG in the germline V gene (reference sequence). The DNA for the CDR3 is TGTGCCTGGAGTTACAGGGTCCCTGGGGCCAACGTCCTGACTTTC. It specifies CAWSYRVPGANVLTF.

The chain links TRBV7-2 to TRBJ2-6; D might be TRBD1 (5 bases). This CDR3 region has 17 residues. Looked up from germline, CDR1 is SGHTA and CDR2 is FQGNSA. Trimming removed 3 bases from V and 2 bases from J, with 14 bases in between. For the CDR3, the DNA is TGTGCCAGCAGCTTGCCATGGGGCAGAGCTGGGGCCAACGTCCTGACTTTC. Protein: CASSLPWGRAGANVLTF.

This sequence joins TRBV11-2 and TRBJ2-1; TRBD1 matches at 8 bases. Germline assignment: CDR1 SGHAT and CDR2 FQNNGV. The CDR3 runs 15 residues. Unmatched junction bases numbered 5, after V lost 4 bases and J lost 3 bases. The CDR3 region has the DNA TGTGCCAGCAGCTCCGTGACAGGGGTCTACAATGAGCAGTTCTTC. It specifies CASSSVTGVYNEQFF.

This rearrangement joins TRBV9 to TRBJ2-7; TRBD2 matches at 8 bases. The V and J ends lost 0 bases and 4 bases, in that order; junction bases with no gene match: 6. The CDR3 contains 15 residues. Germline V gene data show CDR1 as SGDLS and CDR2 as YYNGEE. CDR3 amino acids: CASSVGPGGPYEQYF. DNA of the CDR3: TGTGCCAGCAGCGTAGGTCCGGGAGGGCCATACGAGCAGTACTTC.

The chain couples TRBV15 to TRBJ2-5; D is undetermined. Germline CDR1 and CDR2: LNHNV and YYDKDF (reference sequence). The CDR3 length is 15 residues. Deletions cut 1 base from V and 1 base from J, with 10 bases between. DNA of the CDR3: TGTGCCACCAGCAGAGGAGCCGAACCCCAAGAGACCCAGTACTTC. Protein sequence: CATSRGAEPQETQYF.

The CDR3 DNA sequence: TGTGCCAGCAGCCCTAACAGGGGGCGATACGAAAAACTGTTTTTT. This gives the protein CASSPNRGRYEKLFF. The rearrangement uses TRBV13 and TRBJ1-4, with 9 positions matching TRBD1. Germline V gene lookup returns CDR1 PRHDT and CDR2 FYEKMQ (reference sequence). V trimming: 5 bases; J trimming: 8 bases; junction bases outside the gene matches: 9. The length of the CDR3 is 15 residues.

The V call is TRBV6-6, the J call TRBJ2-3; 8 bases fit TRBD1. The CDR3 has 16 amino acids. CDR1 is MNHNY and CDR2 is SVGAGI in the germline V gene (reference sequence). J lost 5 bases, V lost 2 bases, and 9 bases had no gene match. In DNA form, the CDR3 reads TGTGCCAGCAGTTACGCCAGGGGGCAATGGAGAGATACGCAGTATTTT. Residues: CASSYARGQWRDTQYF.

This chain uses TRBV27 with TRBJ2-7, with 8 bases lining up with TRBD2. There are 16 residues in the CDR3. Trimming cost V 2 bases and J 4 bases; bases outside gene matches: 10. Germline assignment: CDR1 MNHEY and CDR2 SMNVEV (reference sequence). The CDR3 reads CASSLPLAGKIYEQYF. The CDR3 DNA sequence: TGTGCCAGCAGTTTACCCTTAGCGGGAAAGATATACGAGCAGTACTTC.

This clone appeared a few times. V usage is TRBV28 and J usage is TRBJ2-7; 8 nucleotides line up with TRBD1. This CDR3 is built from 13 residues. Trimming at V came to 2 bases and at J to 7 bases, leaving 4 bases not matched to a gene. CDR1 is MDHEN, CDR2 SYDVKM, per germline. The DNA for the CDR3 is TGTGCCAGCAGTTTACAGGGGGCGCATGAGCAGTACTTC. Its protein product is CASSLQGAHEQYF.

This clone was detected a few times. V and J are TRBV19 and TRBJ1-3, with TRBD1 identical over 7 bases. CDR3 length equals 14 residues. CDR1 LNHDA and CDR2 SQIVND come from the germline V gene (reference sequence). The J segment lost 0 bases and the V segment lost 10 bases, leaving 6 bases of the junction unmatched. The CDR3 sequence: CATRGTHSGNTIYF. For the CDR3, the DNA is TGTGCCACCAGGGGGACACACTCTGGAAACACCATATATTTT.